This passage covers 19 T cell receptor beta chains from one sample sequenced in a study of control samples from healthy donors and cancer patients. This table comes from immunoSEQ multiplex PCR, and its TCRdb copy is limited to in-frame clones, with some not included. There are 80,000 to 85,000 clones in the sample; more than 70% occur only once, and around 6% lies in the top ten. The sample comprised blood. Every receptor here comes from a woman aged 50 to 65 in good health.

The sample holds a few counts of this clone. The genes are TRBV7-9 and TRBJ1-3; no clear D. The germline V gene encodes CDR1 SEHNR and CDR2 FQNEAQ (reference sequence). V was cut by 5 bases and J by 3 bases, with 11 bases left in between. CDR3 length equals 14 residues. CDR3 nucleotide sequence: TGTGCCAGCAGCGTGGGAATCGGTGGAAACACCATATATTTT. It yields the protein CASSVGIGGNTIYF.

The V call is TRBV30, the J call TRBJ2-3; D is unresolved. Germline V gene lookup returns CDR1 GTSNPN and CDR2 SVGIG (reference sequence). Deletions cut 2 bases from V and 5 bases from J, with 8 bases between. This CDR3 spans 12 amino acids. The chain's CDR3 is CAWSPTLDTQYF. CDR3 coding DNA: TGTGCCTGGAGTCCAACCCTAGATACGCAGTATTTT.

The genes are TRBV6-4 and TRBJ2-1, with a tentative D call TRBD1 (5 bases). V dropped 2 bases and J dropped 8 bases, with 13 bases sitting between them. The CDR3 extends over 14 amino acids. Looked up from germline, CDR1 is MRHNA and CDR2 is SNTAGT. The CDR3 DNA reads as TGTGCCAGCAGTGACAGGGGTCAGGTCGATGAGCAGTTCTTC. It specifies CASSDRGQVDEQFF.

The chain couples TRBV7-9 to TRBJ2-7; TRBD1 agrees at 7 bases. V dropped 3 bases and J dropped 2; count of bases not matched to a gene: 4. Germline loops: CDR1 SEHNR, CDR2 FQNEAQ (reference sequence). This CDR3 contains 14 residues. The chain's CDR3 is CASSFSGQTYEQYF. The CDR3 coding sequence is TGTGCCAGCAGCTTTTCGGGACAGACCTACGAGCAGTACTTC.

The rearrangement uses TRBV5-4 and TRBJ2-3, with D tentatively TRBD1 or TRBD2 (6 bases each). V was clipped by 3 bases and J by 2 bases, with 10 bases between them. This CDR3 contains 14 residues. CDR1 is SGHNT, CDR2 YYREEE, per germline (reference sequence). The CDR3 protein is CASSSGANTDTQYF. The DNA for the CDR3 is TGTGCCAGCAGCTCGGGGGCCAACACAGATACGCAGTATTTT.

The chain combines TRBV12-3 or TRBV12-4 with TRBJ1-5, with TRBD1 as a possible D gene (5 bases). V was shortened by 2 bases and J by 6 bases, with 8 bases between the two germline ends. The CDR3 has 13 residues. The CDR3: CASSLQGSQPQHF. CDR3 nucleotide sequence: TGTGCCAGCAGTTTACAGGGATCTCAGCCCCAGCATTTT.

In its sample, this clone was seen a few times. The chain has TRBV6-1 and TRBJ1-5; D is ambiguous. The CDR3 sequence is 14 residues long. Germline loops: CDR1 MNHNS, CDR2 SASEGT. Trimming took off 1 base at V and 2 bases at J, with 6 bases between the two ends. The CDR3 spells CASSEVGGNQPQHF. As DNA, the CDR3 is TGTGCCAGCAGTGAAGTTGGCGGCAATCAGCCCCAGCATTTT.

The chain is built from TRBV29-1 and TRBJ2-7; perhaps D is TRBD1 or TRBD2 (6 bases each). CDR3 length equals 14 residues. The germline V gene encodes CDR1 SQVTM and CDR2 ANQGSEA. The V gene lost 4 bases and the J gene lost 4 bases, with 17 bases spanning the gap. The CDR3 here is CSVGGAKDKYEQYF. The CDR3 coding sequence is TGCAGCGTTGGGGGGGCCAAAGACAAATACGAGCAGTACTTC.

The rearrangement links TRBV7-7 to TRBJ1-2; no firm D call. Germline V gene lookup returns CDR1 SSHAT and CDR2 FNYEAQ (reference sequence). Trimming took off 5 bases at V and 5 bases at J, with 39 bases between the two ends. CDR3 length: 22 amino acids. CDR3 DNA sequence: TGTGCCAGCAGCCTCTCCTCCGGCAGACGCAAAGGCGGAGAGCCAGTAATGTATGGCTACACCTTC. Amino acids: CASSLSSGRRKGGEPVMYGYTF. The full variable domain, in which reference TRBV7-7 and TRBJ1-2 provide the parts outside the CDR3, is GAGVSQSPRYKVTKRGQDVTLRCDPISSHATLYWYQQALGQGPEFLTYFNYEAQPDKSGLPSDRFSAERPEGSISTLTIQRTEQRDSAMYRCASSLSSGRRKGGEPVMYGYTFGSGTRLTVV.

J is TRBJ1-3 and V is TRBV9, with 9 bases identical to TRBD1. The CDR3 sequence is 18 residues long. The J segment lost 4 bases and the V segment lost 4 bases, leaving 15 bases of the junction unmatched. The germline V gene encodes CDR1 SGDLS and CDR2 YYNGEE. The CDR3 DNA reads as TGTGCCAGCAGCTCCCGAGGCCAACAGGGGGCGAGGGGAAACACCATATATTTT. This translates into CASSSRGQQGARGNTIYF.

The V call is TRBV2, the J call TRBJ2-7; D is undetermined. V lost 8 bases to trimming and J lost 4 bases, with 9 bases between them. The CDR3 runs to 11 residues. Germline V gene sequence: CDR1 SNHLY, CDR2 FYNNEI. The CDR3 here is CASQAVYEQYF. The CDR3, as DNA: TGTGCCAGCCAAGCAGTATACGAGCAGTACTTC.

The rearrangement uses TRBV4-1 and TRBJ2-1, with D maybe TRBD1 (5 bases). CDR1 and CDR2 (germline): MGHRA, YSYEKL. The V gene lost 0 bases and the J gene lost 3 bases, with 12 bases spanning the gap. The CDR3 sequence is 16 residues long. CDR3 in amino acids: CASSQDTRTNYNEQFF. Written as DNA, the CDR3 is TGCGCCAGCAGCCAAGATACCAGGACAAACTACAATGAGCAGTTCTTC.

V is TRBV18 and J is TRBJ1-4, with 9 bases fitting TRBD1. The germline CDR1 and CDR2 sequences are KGHSH and LQKENI. The length of the CDR3 is 14 residues. The junction had 3 bases not matched to a gene; V was cut back by 3 bases and J by 7 bases. The CDR3 nucleotides read TGTGCCAGCTCACCTGGGGACAGGGTTGAAAAACTGTTTTTT. Translating gives CASSPGDRVEKLFF.

The rearrangement joins TRBV20-1 to TRBJ2-7, with D tentatively TRBD2 (6 bases). The V end was cut by 3 bases, the J end by 0 bases, with 18 bases between. Germline V gene lookup returns CDR1 DFQATT and CDR2 SNEGSKA (reference sequence). This CDR3 is 16 amino acids long. The CDR3 loop reads CSASHKLAASSYEQYF. The CDR3 coding sequence is TGCAGTGCTAGTCACAAACTAGCCGCGAGCTCCTACGAGCAGTACTTC.

The genes are TRBV6-5 and TRBJ1-1; 9 bases align to TRBD1. V lost 5 bases to trimming and J lost 5 bases; unmatched junction nucleotides: 6. The CDR3 runs to 14 residues. Germline loops: CDR1 MNHEY, CDR2 SVGAGI. The CDR3 nucleotides are TGTGCCAGCAGTAGGACAGGGGTGGATACTGAAGCTTTCTTT. Its translation: CASSRTGVDTEAFF.

The V and J genes are TRBV7-9 and TRBJ2-7; D perhaps matches TRBD1 (6 bases). Trimming left V 5 bases short and J 6 bases short, with 14 bases between. Germline-derived CDR1 and CDR2 are SEHNR and FQNEAQ (reference sequence). The length of the CDR3 is 13 residues. This CDR3 is CASSQLQGGEQYF. The CDR3 DNA sequence: TGTGCCAGCAGCCAGCTACAGGGCGGCGAGCAGTACTTC.

This chain joins TRBV2 and TRBJ1-2; unclear D gene. CDR1 is SNHLY and CDR2 is FYNNEI in the germline V gene. This CDR3 has 12 residues. V was pared by 4 bases and J by 3 bases, with 6 bases between. The chain's CDR3 is CASSVTDYGYTF. CDR3 nucleotide sequence: TGTGCCAGCAGTGTTACAGACTATGGCTACACCTTC.

The rearrangement joins TRBV5-6 to TRBJ2-1, with 13 bases aligning to TRBD2. Germline lookup yields CDR1 SGHDT and CDR2 YYEEEE. The CDR3 is 17 amino acids. V trimming: 3 bases; J trimming: 6 bases; junction bases outside the gene matches: 9. CDR3 in amino acids: CASSYELLAGGLNEQFF. In DNA form, the CDR3 reads TGTGCCAGCAGCTATGAACTACTAGCGGGGGGGCTCAATGAGCAGTTCTTC.

CDR3 residues: CASSRDSRTDTQYF. In DNA, the CDR3 is TGTGCCAGCAGCCGGGACTCTAGAACAGATACGCAGTATTTT. The gene calls are TRBV5-4 and TRBJ2-3; tentatively, D is TRBD2 (6 bases). This CDR3 has 14 amino acids. Looked up from germline, CDR1 is SGHNT and CDR2 is YYREEE (reference sequence). Between the trimmed V and J ends, which lost 4 bases and 3 bases, there was a span of 12 bases.